A selection of T cell receptor beta chains follows, all from one sample in a study of shared clonotypes between healthy human individuals. Generated by immunoSEQ multiplex PCR, the TCRdb table keeps only in-frame clones and is missing some. Seen here are about 2 million clones, roughly 95% observed once, and the top ten hold more than 0.9%. Sequencing was done on a sample of naive CD8+ T cells sorted from blood. Every receptor here comes from a man aged 18-30 years in good health. CDR3s include the opening cysteine and the closing phenylalanine or tryptophan. The D gene is left open where the match is weak. The size entry is marked missing in some rows and otherwise reads once, few, many or a size class.

j_call v_call clone_size d_call cdr3_nt cdr3_aa
TRBJ1-2 TRBV6-1 NA NA TGTGCCAGCGGTTTTTGGGGAAACCCCTATGGCTACACCTTC CASGFWGNPYGYTF
TRBJ1-2 TRBV18 NA NA TGTGCCAGCTCACCATCCGATAGGTCAGGGGTTTCATATGGCTACACCTTC CASSPSDRSGVSYGYTF
TRBJ2-3 TRBV15 NA NA TGTGCCACCAGCAGCAGTTTGGGGGATACGCAGTATTTT CATSSSLGDTQYF
TRBJ1-6 TRBV5-4 NA TRBD1 TGTGCCAGCAGCTTGGGACAGGGCCTCTCACCCCTCCACTTT CASSLGQGLSPLHF
TRBJ2-7 TRBV5-6 NA NA TGTGCCAGCACCGTCTCGGGGGCGCCGGACGAGCAGTACTTC CASTVSGAPDEQYF
TRBJ2-1 TRBV20-1 NA NA TGCAGTGCTAGAGAGAGAGAGGAGTTCTTC CSAREREEFF
TRBJ1-1 TRBV28 NA NA TGTGCCAGCAGTTTATTGGGAGATTGGACTGAAGCTTTCTTT CASSLLGDWTEAFF
TRBJ2-3 TRBV5-1 once NA TGCGCCAGCAGCTTGGACCCCAGGAATACGGATACGCAGTATTTT CASSLDPRNTDTQYF
TRBJ1-1 TRBV14 NA NA TGTGCCAGCAGCCAAGATGGAGGGAGTAGGCACACTGAAGCTTTCTTT CASSQDGGSRHTEAFF
TRBJ2-7 TRBV29-1 NA TRBD1 TGCAGCTATCAGACAGGGGGTTCCTACGAGCAGTACTTC CSYQTGGSYEQYF
TRBJ1-2 TRBV7-9 once TRBD1 TGTGCCAGCAGGGGAGACAGGGACTATGGCTACACCTTC CASRGDRDYGYTF
TRBJ1-6 TRBV6-5 NA NA TGTGCCACCCTCCCACGGCAGCTTTATAATTCACCCCTCCACTTT CATLPRQLYNSPLHF
TRBJ1-1 TRBV7-9 NA TRBD1 TGTGCCAGCAGCTGGGACAGGGAATCTCTTGAAGCTTTCTTT CASSWDRESLEAFF
TRBJ2-2 TRBV19 NA NA TGTGCCAGTAGTATTGGGGGTTCGGGGGAGCTGTTTTTT CASSIGGSGELFF
TRBJ2-7 TRBV5-6 NA TRBD2 TGTGCCAGCAGCTTGGGGACTAGCGGAGACTACGAGCAGTACTTC CASSLGTSGDYEQYF
TRBJ1-1 TRBV11-2 NA TRBD1 TGTGCCAGCAGCTTCGGGACAGGGAACGCTGAAGCTTTCTTT CASSFGTGNAEAFF
TRBJ2-1 TRBV5-8 NA TRBD2 TGTGCCAGCAGCTTGGCTAGCGGGAGTGGCAATGAGCAGTTCTTC CASSLASGSGNEQFF
TRBJ2-7 TRBV2 once NA TGTGCCAGCAGTGAAGGGGACGGCCTCTTTTACGAGCAGTACTTC CASSEGDGLFYEQYF
TRBJ2-1 TRBV27 NA NA TGTGCCAGCAGTCCGGGGACCTACCAGAGGAATGAGCAGTTCTTC CASSPGTYQRNEQFF
TRBJ2-3 TRBV2 NA NA TGTGCCAGCAGGAGACAAACAGATACGCAGTATTTT CASRRQTDTQYF
TRBJ2-1 TRBV7-8 NA TRBD2 TGTGCCAGCAGCTTAGCGGGACTAGCGGGAGGGCCCTTCTCCAATGAGCAGTTCTTC CASSLAGLAGGPFSNEQFF
TRBJ2-5 TRBV4-1 NA NA TGCGCCAGCAGCCTAAGATTCGAAGAGACCCAGTACTTC CASSLRFEETQYF
TRBJ2-7 TRBV11-2 NA NA TGTGCCAGCAGCTTAGCTGGGGCCGGGGCTTCCTACGAGCAGTACTTC CASSLAGAGASYEQYF
TRBJ2-7 TRBV10-3 NA TRBD1 TGTGCCATCAGTGAGCCGCCGGGACAGAAGTACGAGCAGTACTTC CAISEPPGQKYEQYF
TRBJ2-1 TRBV21-1 NA NA TGTGCCAGACAGGACAGGGGGCTTGGTGAGCAGTTCTTC CARQDRGLGEQFF
TRBJ1-5 TRBV6-6 NA TRBD1 TGTGCCAGCATACATAGGGACAGGGAACGCAATCAGCCCCAGCATTTT CASIHRDRERNQPQHF
TRBJ2-1 TRBV9 NA NA TGTGCCAGCAGCGTAGACGGCCTGCGCCAGTTCTTC CASSVDGLRQFF
TRBJ2-1 TRBV7-2 NA TRBD1 TGTGCCAGCGAGAAGTACGGGACAGGGTACAATGAGCAGTTCTTC CASEKYGTGYNEQFF
TRBJ1-1 TRBV2 NA NA TGTGCCAGCAGTCTCAGGGGAAGAGACGAAGCTTTCTTT CASSLRGRDEAFF
TRBJ2-1 TRBV5-6 NA NA TGTGCCAGCAGCTTAACAACCTACAATGAGCAGTTCTTC CASSLTTYNEQFF
TRBJ2-2 TRBV7-9 NA TRBD1 TGTGCCAGCACAATACAGGGGGCTTTTCTCGGGGAGCTGTTTTTT CASTIQGAFLGELFF
TRBJ2-7 TRBV4-1 NA NA TGCGCCAGCAGCCAAGTGGGGGCGGCCTACGAGCAGTACTTC CASSQVGAAYEQYF
TRBJ2-7 TRBV30 NA TRBD2 TGTGCCTGGAGTGTTCGGGAGGGGTTCGGGGAGCAGTACTTC CAWSVREGFGEQYF